This TCR beta chain was sequenced during a study of blood T cell repertoires in COVID-19. On the study more broadly: Acute and convalescent COVID-19 specimens originated in the United States, Italy and Spain. T cells, B-cell-depleted T cells, or PBMCs supplied cDNA or gDNA.

CDR1 is SGHTS, CDR2 YDEGEE, per germline. CDR3 length: 14 residues. Seattle researchers signed up patients amid active infection and tracked them longitudinally. How the authors handled the data: Amplifying reference gene primers gave estimates of nucleated cell counts. Profiling relied on immunoSEQ multiplex PCR, and the TCRdb table lists in-frame clones only, not all of them. V and J calls and clone size come straight from that table; D and trimming were deduced from the DNA. Of roughly 24,000 clones listed, about 88% are singletons. As regards this clone: Compared with germline, one end of the junction differs, possibly owing to a read error.

Sequencing was carried out using peripheral blood. This chain links TRBV5-8 with TRBJ2-7; 8 bases map to TRBD1. The TCR comes from a man in his 70s with COVID-19, enrolled during active disease. CDR3 sequence (DNA): TGTGCCAGCAGTTACGTCGGATGGGACAGGACTACGGGCTTC. Protein: CASSYVGWDRTTGF.